These 9 T cell receptor beta chains came from one sample sequenced in a study of OX40 agonist ivuxolimab in advanced cancers. Libraries were prepared by immunoSEQ multiplex PCR; TCRdb keeps only in-frame clonotypes and omits some of them. The repertoire includes 20,000 to 25,000 clones, more than 65% of them detected once, and about 15% sits in the top ten. The material sequenced was CD4+ or CD8+ T cells sorted from blood, taken in a trial of the OX40 agonist ivuxolimab. The receptors were gathered from an adult with an advanced solid tumor such as melanoma, head and neck, liver or kidney cancer.

This clone has just a few counts. V gene TRBV9 combines with J gene TRBJ2-3; maybe TRBD1 (6 bases). V lost 2 bases and J 1 base, leaving 14 bases between the germline ends. The CDR3 has 16 amino acids. The germline CDR1 and CDR2 sequences are SGDLS and YYNGEE. DNA for the CDR3: TGTGCCAGCAGCGTGCGTGTTGGGGGCGGCACAGATACGCAGTATTTT. Protein: CASSVRVGGGTDTQYF.

V and J are TRBV25-1 and TRBJ1-5, with D unclear. The CDR3 has 13 residues. Per the germline V gene, CDR1 is MGHDK and CDR2 is SYGVNS. Trimming took 4 bases from V and 7 from J, leaving 11 bases between them. In DNA, the CDR3 is TGTGCCAGCAGTGCAAGGGTGGAACAGCCCCAGCATTTT. This encodes CASSARVEQPQHF.

This chain joins TRBV7-8 and TRBJ2-3; 11 positions match TRBD2. V dropped 6 bases and J dropped 1; count of bases not matched to a gene: 3. This CDR3 region has 15 residues. CDR1 and CDR2 (germline): SGHVS, FQNEAQ. The CDR3: CASRLTSGGTDTQYF. CDR3 DNA: TGTGCCAGCAGGTTGACTAGCGGGGGCACAGATACGCAGTATTTT.

This chain links TRBV27 with TRBJ2-7; D unresolved. The V end lost 6 bases, the J end lost 2 bases, and 17 bases lay between the germline ends. The V gene's germline CDR1 is MNHEY and CDR2 SMNVEV (reference sequence). The CDR3 consists of 15 residues. As DNA, the CDR3 is TGTGCCAGCAGCTTCGGGCCCCCGGAAACCTACGAGCAGTACTTC. This translates into CASSFGPPETYEQYF.

The rearrangement uses TRBV7-9 and TRBJ1-1; 12 bases map to TRBD1. Germline values: CDR1 SEHNR, CDR2 FQNEAQ (reference sequence). J was trimmed by 1 base and V by 2 bases; bases with no gene match: 8. The CDR3 contains 18 residues. CDR3 sequence (DNA): TGTGCCAGCAGCTTATTACCGGGACAGGGGGCAGCGAACACTGAAGCTTTCTTT. Translation: CASSLLPGQGAANTEAFF.

This chain joins TRBV5-1 and TRBJ2-5, with 11 bases fitting TRBD1. CDR1 and CDR2 from the germline V gene are SGHRS and YFSETQ. V dropped 3 bases and J dropped 2; count of bases not matched to a gene: 3. CDR3 length equals 15 residues. The CDR3 DNA follows: TGCGCCAGCAGCTACGGGACAGGGGGTCAAGAGACCCAGTACTTC. The encoded protein is CASSYGTGGQETQYF.

This chain links TRBV5-6 with TRBJ2-1; D possibly corresponds to TRBD2 (7 bases). V was shortened by 4 bases and J by 9 bases, with 17 bases between the two germline ends. The CDR3 length is 14 residues. CDR1 and CDR2 (germline): SGHDT, YYEEEE. CDR3 protein: CASSPASGGGEQFF. CDR3 nucleotide sequence: TGTGCCAGCAGCCCCGCCTCGGGGGGCGGTGAGCAGTTCTTC.

The rearrangement links TRBV10-3 to TRBJ1-3, with D uncertain. Trimming took 0 bases from V and 1 from J, leaving 7 bases between them. From germline, CDR1 is ENHRY and CDR2 SYGVKD. The CDR3 contains 15 residues. CDR3 loop: CAISESDGSGNTIYF. CDR3 nucleotide sequence: TGTGCCATCAGTGAGTCGGACGGGTCTGGAAACACCATATATTTT.

The chain is built from TRBV27 and TRBJ1-2; D not certain. V lost 2 bases and J 4 bases, leaving 8 bases between the germline ends. There are 13 residues in the CDR3. Germline CDR1 reads MNHEY; CDR2 reads SMNVEV (reference sequence). DNA of the CDR3: TGTGCCAGCAGTTTAAGGGTAGCCTATGGCTACACCTTC. Residues: CASSLRVAYGYTF.